This is a list of T cell receptor beta chains from one sample in a study of shared clonotypes between healthy human individuals. Sequencing used immunoSEQ multiplex PCR; TCRdb keeps in-frame clones, though not all of them. The table shows roughly 2 million clones, with 85% to 95% occurring only once. Sample: naive CD4+ T cells sorted from blood. The origin of the receptors is a man aged 18 to 30 in good health. Each CDR3 is given with its conserved first and last residue. D genes are given only for firm matches. Part of the rows lack a size; the others show once, few, many or a class for expanded clones.

D: TRBD1; size: -; J: TRBJ2-3; V: TRBV7-2; DNA: TGTGCCAGCAGCTCAGGGGGCGGATCGGATACGCAGTATTTT; CDR3: CASSSGGGSDTQYF
D: -; size: -; J: TRBJ2-7; V: TRBV6-5; DNA: TGTGCCAGCAGTTACACTCCAGACTCCTACGAGCAGTACTTC; CDR3: CASSYTPDSYEQYF
D: TRBD1; size: -; J: TRBJ1-4; V: TRBV4-1; DNA: TGCGCCAGCAGCCAAGATGGGACAGGGGGCATTGAAAAACTGTTTTTT; CDR3: CASSQDGTGGIEKLFF
D: -; size: -; J: TRBJ1-2; V: TRBV29-1; DNA: TGCAGCGTTGAGGTACAGGGCGGGACGTGGGGCTACACCTTC; CDR3: CSVEVQGGTWGYTF
D: -; size: once; J: TRBJ1-4; V: TRBV29-1; DNA: TGCAGCGTTCTCCAACGAAGGGAAGCTAATGAAAAACTGTTTTTT; CDR3: CSVLQRREANEKLFF
D: TRBD1; size: once; J: TRBJ2-1; V: TRBV5-4; DNA: TGTGCCAGCAGCTTGGCTCCAGGGGGCGTATGGAATGAGCAGTTCTTC; CDR3: CASSLAPGGVWNEQFF
D: -; size: -; J: TRBJ2-6; V: TRBV7-2; DNA: TGTGCCAGCGCTATGGAAAAGACGCTCTCTGGGGCCAACGTCCTGACTTTC; CDR3: CASAMEKTLSGANVLTF
D: -; size: -; J: TRBJ2-4; V: TRBV9; DNA: TGTGCCAGCAGCCCTTCTGGGGCAAACATTCAGTACTTC; CDR3: CASSPSGANIQYF
D: -; size: -; J: TRBJ1-1; V: TRBV6-1; DNA: TGTGCCAGCAAAGGCGGCCCGGTGAACACTGAAGCTTTCTTT; CDR3: CASKGGPVNTEAFF
D: -; size: -; J: TRBJ2-3; V: TRBV5-1; DNA: TGCGCCAGCAGACTCGTCTCGGGGGGCCCGGGAGATACGCAGTATTTT; CDR3: CASRLVSGGPGDTQYF
D: TRBD1; size: once; J: TRBJ2-7; V: TRBV4-1; DNA: TGCGCCAGCAGCCACTTGGACAGGGGCGCCTCCTACGAGCAGTACTTC; CDR3: CASSHLDRGASYEQYF
D: -; size: -; J: TRBJ1-1; V: TRBV11-2; DNA: TGTGCCACCCCGGACGGCACTGAAGCTTTCTTT; CDR3: CATPDGTEAFF
D: TRBD1; size: once; J: TRBJ2-1; V: TRBV5-1; DNA: TGCGCCAGCAGCTTACCAGCGACAGGGTTAAGGAATGAGCAGTTCTTC; CDR3: CASSLPATGLRNEQFF
D: -; size: -; J: TRBJ2-5; V: TRBV29-1; DNA: TGCAGCGTTGCGACCAGGGTCACGGAGACCCAGTACTTC; CDR3: CSVATRVTETQYF
D: TRBD1; size: -; J: TRBJ2-7; V: TRBV7-3; DNA: TGTGCCAGCAGCCCCGGGACAGGGACCGAGCAGTACTTC; CDR3: CASSPGTGTEQYF
D: -; size: -; J: TRBJ1-2; V: TRBV29-1; DNA: TGCAGCGTCCTACAAGAGGACTACACCTTC; CDR3: CSVLQEDYTF
D: -; size: -; J: TRBJ2-4; V: TRBV7-2; DNA: TGTGCCAGCAGCGAGGGGGGAGTAGCCAAAAACATTCAGTACTTC; CDR3: CASSEGGVAKNIQYF
D: -; size: -; J: TRBJ2-5; V: TRBV18; DNA: TGTGCCAGCTCTCCCAGACAGGCGGAGACCCAGTACTTC; CDR3: CASSPRQAETQYF
D: TRBD2; size: -; J: TRBJ2-2; V: TRBV11-3; DNA: TGTGCCAGCAGCTGGGGCGGGGGAACCACCGGGGAGCTGTTTTTT; CDR3: CASSWGGGTTGELFF
D: TRBD2; size: -; J: TRBJ2-7; V: TRBV10-3; DNA: TGTGCCATCAGGCGGGGGATCTACGAGCAGTACTTC; CDR3: CAIRRGIYEQYF
D: -; size: -; J: TRBJ2-7; V: TRBV5-4; DNA: TGTGCCAGCAGCAGGGGACCGAGCCCTTCCTACGAGCAGTACTTC; CDR3: CASSRGPSPSYEQYF
D: -; size: -; J: TRBJ1-6; V: TRBV5-8; DNA: TGTGCCAGCAGCTTGAGTTATAATTCACCCCTCCACTTT; CDR3: CASSLSYNSPLHF